This section outlines one T cell receptor (beta chain) sequence together with its context. Antigen: not known. This sample is part of a study of OX40 agonist ivuxolimab in advanced cancers. TCRdb's copy holds only in-frame clones and misses some; the assay was immunoSEQ multiplex PCR. The sample has 77,000 or so clones, roughly 80% seen once; the top ten hold around 0.51%. Sampled blood was obtained at baseline, cycle 4 day 1, and cycle 7 day 1. Study outcomes and limitations: Clonal expansion was seen in CD4+ and CD8+ blood T cells by week 6 at 0.1 to 3.0 mg/kg.

V gave up 0 bases and J gave up 3 bases, with 12 bases separating them. Germline assignment: CDR1 SGDLS and CDR2 YYNGEE. The CDR3 covers 16 residues. The rearrangement links TRBV9 to TRBJ2-2; no definite D call. The source of this sequence is an adult with an advanced solid tumor such as melanoma, head and neck, liver or kidney cancer. This specimen consisted of CD4+ or CD8+ T cells sorted from blood, obtained in a trial of the OX40 agonist ivuxolimab. The CDR3 DNA is TGTGCCAGCAGCGTAGGGGGTCGGGCTTACACCGGGGAGCTGTTTTTT. It translates to CASSVGGRAYTGELFF.